A selection of T cell receptor beta chains follows, all from one sample in a study of T cells in Graves' hyperthyroidism and ophthalmopathy. Each CDR3 protein gets one entry after TCRdb re-called the multiplex PCR reads with MiXCR. The sample yields around 620,000 distinct CDR3 sequences, 13% to 15% seen once. Material for sequencing was blood. These TCRs come from a woman aged 18-30 years with Graves' ophthalmopathy. Both conserved end residues are trimmed from each CDR3.

v_gene	j_gene	CDR3aa
TRBV12-3/TRBV12-4	TRBJ2-1	ASSLSVGGMANEQF
TRBV20-1	TRBJ1-2	SARVWRGDGYT
TRBV5-1	TRBJ1-3	ASSLHQGPGNTIY
TRBV5-1	TRBJ2-3	ASTLAFSTDTQY
TRBV15	TRBJ1-1	ATSRRTGGVEAF
TRBV12-3/TRBV12-4	TRBJ2-7	ASMEQGAYEQY
TRBV12-5	TRBJ2-1	ASGLGGALGNEQF
TRBV2	TRBJ2-1	ASSEDSHISYNEQF
TRBV6-2/TRBV6-3	TRBJ2-5	ASSYGPGDQETQY
TRBV6-5	TRBJ2-5	ASSLAGRGSETQY
TRBV19	TRBJ2-6	ASSPPSHLITGANVLT
TRBV19	TRBJ2-3	ATRGQGDTQY